The TCR beta chain under discussion was sequenced for a study of identical twins. Study results and limitations: Twins showed weaker excess sharing in their beta out-of-frame sequences.

In TCRdb, the 5' RACE reads were re-called with MiXCR into one record per CDR3 protein. This table holds under 350,000 distinct CDR3 sequences, 9.5% found once. This clonotype occurred a few times. Its antigen is currently unknown. The V and J ends lost 10 bases and 2 bases, in that order; junction bases with no gene match: 18. This CDR3 has 19 amino acids. These data are also associated with another study on yellow fever vaccine responses in identical twins. That paper states: The T cell response to vaccination in identical twins was reportedly partly convergent and partly personalized.

Sequenced sample: CD8+ T cells sorted from blood. This chain joins TRBV12-3 or TRBV12-4 and TRBJ2-6; 9 bases align to TRBD1. This clonotype was sampled from a young woman in good health. The CDR3 bases are TGTGCCACCAAGTTCCAGAGTCAAGGGACAGGGACTGGGGCCAACGTCCTGACTTTC. It codes for CATKFQSQGTGTGANVLTF.